These T cell receptor beta chains were read from a single sample in a study of CD8 T cells in ankylosing spondylitis. TCRdb re-called the 5' RACE reads with MiXCR, one entry per CDR3 protein. The data contain 200,000 or so distinct CDR3 sequences, roughly 24% of them singletons. Material for sequencing was blood, either unsorted or a sorted T cell fraction (not recorded which). The receptors come from a male donor with ankylosing spondylitis or in good health (not recorded which). CDR3s include the opening cysteine and the closing phenylalanine or tryptophan. The order of the fields is clone size, V gene, D gene, J gene, CDR3 DNA, CDR3 protein. A D gene is named only where the DNA matches it firmly. Only part of the rows carry a size: once, few, many, or a class if the clone is expanded.

many,TRBV7-8,-,TRBJ2-2,TGTGCCAGCAGCCCGGAAGGGGAGCTGTTTTTT,CASSPEGELFF
many,TRBV12-3/TRBV12-4,-,TRBJ2-2,TGTGCCAGCAGTTTGGGTCAAGGGAACACCGGGGAGCTGTTTTTT,CASSLGQGNTGELFF
many,TRBV2,-,TRBJ1-5,TGTGCCAGCAAGCCATTGGGGGGAGGACAGCCCCAGCATTTT,CASKPLGGGQPQHF
-,TRBV5-1,TRBD1,TRBJ2-7,TGCGCCAGCAGGCTTCGGACAGGCTACGAGCAGTACTTC,CASRLRTGYEQYF
-,TRBV12-3/TRBV12-4,-,TRBJ1-1,TGTGCCAGCACCTTGGACAACGCCGGTACGACTGAAGCTTTCTTT,CASTLDNAGTTEAFF
many,TRBV9,-,TRBJ2-7,TGTGCCAGCAGCGTAGGCCAGCTACCTTCCTACGAGCAGTACTTC,CASSVGQLPSYEQYF
many,TRBV28,-,TRBJ1-6,TGTGCCAGCAGTTATTACAGGTCGAATTCACCCCTCCACTTT,CASSYYRSNSPLHF
few,TRBV7-2,TRBD1,TRBJ2-7,TGTGCCAGCAGGGAGACAGGGTCCCACGAGCAGTACTTC,CASRETGSHEQYF
-,TRBV20-1,-,TRBJ2-7,TGCAGTGCTAGAGGGGGCGGGCGAAGCTCCTACGAGCAGTACTTC,CSARGGGRSSYEQYF
-,TRBV20-1,-,TRBJ2-7,TGCAGTGCTAGCGGCAGGGCCTCGGGCGAGCAGTACTTC,CSASGRASGEQYF
-,TRBV10-1,-,TRBJ1-2,TGCGCCAGCAGTGCCTCACAGTCCTATGGCTACACCTTC,CASSASQSYGYTF
few,TRBV5-4,TRBD1,TRBJ1-1,TGTGCCAGCACGAAACCGGGACAGAAGAACACTGAAGCTTTCTTT,CASTKPGQKNTEAFF
few,TRBV20-1,-,TRBJ1-1,TGCAGTGCCAGCACCTGGAGGGCAGGGAACACTGAAGCTTTCTTT,CSASTWRAGNTEAFF
many,TRBV20-1,TRBD2,TRBJ2-5,TGCAGTGCTAGAGCTGGTAGCGGGAGACAAGAGACCCAGTACTTC,CSARAGSGRQETQYF
-,TRBV12-3/TRBV12-4,TRBD2,TRBJ2-1,TGTGCCAGCAGTTTCAGGACTAGCGGGAGGCGACCCTACAATGAGCAGTTCTTC,CASSFRTSGRRPYNEQFF
few,TRBV20-1,-,TRBJ1-5,TGCAGTGCTAGAGCGTTAGGGCAGCCCCAGCATTTT,CSARALGQPQHF
many,TRBV10-3,-,TRBJ1-1,TGTGCCATCAGGGTGCTTGGGAACGGCACTGAAGCTTTCTTT,CAIRVLGNGTEAFF
-,TRBV29-1,-,TRBJ2-5,TGCAGCGTTGAAAGAGGAGGGACCCAGTACTTC,CSVERGGTQYF
many,TRBV5-1,-,TRBJ2-7,TGCGCCAGCAGCAGAGGGACGCCGGGAGCTTACGAGCAGTACTTC,CASSRGTPGAYEQYF
many,TRBV28,-,TRBJ2-3,TGTGCCAGCAGTTCCGGGACGTTAGGCACAGATACGCAGTATTTT,CASSSGTLGTDTQYF
many,TRBV20-1,-,TRBJ2-3,TGCAGTGCTAGAGATTCATGGCTCGCAGATACGCAGTATTTT,CSARDSWLADTQYF
-,TRBV5-6,-,TRBJ2-4,TGTGCCAGCTCAACTGGGACAATTTTAGCCAAAAACATTCAGTACTTC,CASSTGTILAKNIQYF
-,TRBV12-3/TRBV12-4,-,TRBJ2-7,TGTGCCAGCAGAAATCAGGAAAGCTCCTACGAGCAGTACTTC,CASRNQESSYEQYF
-,TRBV20-1,-,TRBJ2-3,TGCAGTGCTAGAACGCAGTCTTTGGATACGCAGTATTTT,CSARTQSLDTQYF
-,TRBV4-1,TRBD1,TRBJ2-7,TGCGCCAGCAGCCAAGAAACAGGGGCCTACGAGCAGTACTTC,CASSQETGAYEQYF
-,TRBV29-1,-,TRBJ2-2,TGCAGCGTTGAACCAGGGTCCGGGGAGCTGTTTTTT,CSVEPGSGELFF
few,TRBV18,-,TRBJ2-6,TGTGCCAGCTCACCAGCGGGGGCGAGCTCTGGGGCCAACGTCCTGACTTTC,CASSPAGASSGANVLTF
many,TRBV20-1,-,TRBJ1-2,TGCAGTGCTAGTGGGTTGTATACTGGGAACTATGGCTACACCTTC,CSASGLYTGNYGYTF
medium-sized,TRBV12-3/TRBV12-4,-,TRBJ2-1,TGTGCCAGCAGTTTAATGGCTAGCGACAATGAGCAGTTCTTC,CASSLMASDNEQFF
many,TRBV10-3,-,TRBJ2-1,TGTGCCATCAGTGAGGGGAGTTCGGTGGATGAGCAGTTCTTC,CAISEGSSVDEQFF
many,TRBV5-1,-,TRBJ1-1,TGCGCCAGCAGTCAACAGGGCACTGAAGCTTTCTTT,CASSQQGTEAFF
few,TRBV6-5,TRBD1,TRBJ2-4,TGTGCCAGCAGTTTGGACAGGCAACTAGCCAAAAACATTCAGTACTTC,CASSLDRQLAKNIQYF
many,TRBV28,TRBD1,TRBJ2-2,TGTGCCAGCAGTACCCACAGGGGCTCCGGGGAGCTGTTTTTT,CASSTHRGSGELFF
-,TRBV12-3/TRBV12-4,TRBD1,TRBJ1-1,TGTGCCAGCAGTTTGGGACAGGAAACTGAAGCTTTCTTT,CASSLGQETEAFF